Sequencing of this T cell receptor beta chain was carried out in a study of OX40 agonist ivuxolimab in advanced cancers. The CDR3 has 13 residues. Germline CDR1 is SQVTM and CDR2 is ANQGSEA. The germline V and J ends were trimmed by 4 bases and 4 bases, with 13 bases remaining between them. Generated by immunoSEQ multiplex PCR, the TCRdb table keeps only in-frame clones and is missing some. The table includes about 68,000 clones, about 82% detected once. This TCR came from an adult with an advanced solid tumor such as melanoma, head and neck, liver or kidney cancer. The sample consisted of CD4+ or CD8+ T cells sorted from blood, taken in a trial of the OX40 agonist ivuxolimab. This chain connects TRBV29-1 to TRBJ1-1, with D possibly TRBD1 on 6 matching bases. This chain's CDR3 is CSVVQGSGTEAFF. Written as DNA, the CDR3 is TGCAGCGTTGTGCAGGGGTCGGGCACTGAAGCTTTCTTT.